This entry describes one T cell receptor (beta chain). The target antigen is unknown. The record originates from a study of cytomegalovirus exposure and HLA in healthy donors. Amplification used 60 Vbeta primers and 13 Jbeta primers. Sequencing was performed with immunoSEQ multiplex PCR; in TCRdb, only in-frame clones are kept and a portion is missing. This sample carries 170,000 or so clones, 80% to 85% of them seen once, and the ten largest clones take 1.5% to 2%. Trimming shortened V by 0 bases and J by 6 bases, and 7 bases separated the two germline ends. The CDR3 totals 13 residues. In germline, CDR1 is MNHEY, CDR2 SVGAGI. Regarding the study as a whole: A later analysis associated 15,000 or so TCR beta sequences with HLA alleles at a 0.05 false discovery rate.

The material sequenced was PBMCs. The genes are TRBV6-5 and TRBJ2-3, with no clear D. This receptor was obtained from a man in his fifties in good health and CMV-seronegative. The CDR3 nucleotides are TGTGCCAGCAGTTACTCTACTTGGGATACGCAGTATTTT. This translates into CASSYSTWDTQYF.